A single TCR beta chain is shown here with its context. The antigen is not known. TCRdb redid the calling of the reads with MiXCR, one entry per CDR3 protein. The data hold just over 450,000 distinct CDR3 sequences, with roughly 42% observed a single time. This entry comes from a study of T cell repertoires in cytomegalovirus infection. Regarding the study as a whole: CMV carriers having the relevant HLA were flagged by cumulative public TCR beta family frequency. The ex vivo response was dominated by HLA-C-restricted CMV-specific TCR beta clonotypes.

The CDR3 extends over 16 amino acids. V lost 3 bases to trimming and J lost 0 bases, with 14 bases between them. Germline loops: CDR1 SGHTA, CDR2 FQGNSA. This TCR was sampled from a human donor in good health (CMV status not recorded). Some clones in this sample may be carry-over from other donors' samples. Specimen: cultured PBMCs, collected from culture after CMV antigen stimulation. The V call is TRBV7-2, the J call TRBJ2-5; perhaps TRBD1 as D (6 bases). Here the CDR3 DNA reads TGTGCCAGCAGCTTTCCCTTGGCAGGGGACCAAGAGACCCAGTACTTC. As protein: CASSFPLAGDQETQYF.